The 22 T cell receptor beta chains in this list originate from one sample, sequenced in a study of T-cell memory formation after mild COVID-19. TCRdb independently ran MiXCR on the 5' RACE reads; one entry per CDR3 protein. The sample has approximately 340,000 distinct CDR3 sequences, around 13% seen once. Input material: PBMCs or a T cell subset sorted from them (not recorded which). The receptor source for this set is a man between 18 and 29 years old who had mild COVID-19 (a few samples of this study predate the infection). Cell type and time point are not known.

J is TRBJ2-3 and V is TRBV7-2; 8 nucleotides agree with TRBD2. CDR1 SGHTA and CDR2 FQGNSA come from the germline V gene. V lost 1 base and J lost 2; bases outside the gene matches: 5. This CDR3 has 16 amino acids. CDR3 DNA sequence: TGTGCCAGCAGCTTAGTTCCAGCGGGGGTCACAGATACGCAGTATTTT. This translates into CASSLVPAGVTDTQYF. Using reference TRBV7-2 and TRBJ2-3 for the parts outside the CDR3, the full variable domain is GAGVSQSPSNKVTEKGKDVELRCDPISGHTALYWYRQSLGQGLEFLIYFQGNSAPDKSGLPSDRFSAERTGGSVSTLTIQRTQQEDSAVYLCASSLVPAGVTDTQYFGPGTRLTVL.

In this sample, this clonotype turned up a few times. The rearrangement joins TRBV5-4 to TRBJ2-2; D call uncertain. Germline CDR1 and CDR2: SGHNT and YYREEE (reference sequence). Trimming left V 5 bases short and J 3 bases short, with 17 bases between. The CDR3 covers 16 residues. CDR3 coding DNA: TGTGCCAGCAGTCACGACTTGACCGGAGACACCGGGGAGCTGTTTTTT. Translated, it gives CASSHDLTGDTGELFF.

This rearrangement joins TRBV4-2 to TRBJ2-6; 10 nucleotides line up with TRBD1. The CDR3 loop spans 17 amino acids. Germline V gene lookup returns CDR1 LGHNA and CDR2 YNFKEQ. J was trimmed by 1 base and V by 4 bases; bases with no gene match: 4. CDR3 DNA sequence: TGTGCCAGCAGCCCCCGGGACAGGGGATCTGGGGCCAACGTCCTGACTTTC. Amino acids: CASSPRDRGSGANVLTF.

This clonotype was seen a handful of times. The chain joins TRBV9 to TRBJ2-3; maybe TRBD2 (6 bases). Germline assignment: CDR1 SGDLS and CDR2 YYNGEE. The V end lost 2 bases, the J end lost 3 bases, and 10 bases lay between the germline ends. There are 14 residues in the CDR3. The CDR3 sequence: CASSVSGTTDTQYF. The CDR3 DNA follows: TGTGCCAGCAGCGTTTCCGGGACTACAGATACGCAGTATTTT. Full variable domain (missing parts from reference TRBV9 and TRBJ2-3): DSGVTQTPKHLITATGQRVTLRCSPRSGDLSVYWYQQSLDQGLQFLIQYYNGEERAKGNILERFSAQQFPDLHSELNLSSLELGDSALYFCASSVSGTTDTQYFGPGTRLTVL.

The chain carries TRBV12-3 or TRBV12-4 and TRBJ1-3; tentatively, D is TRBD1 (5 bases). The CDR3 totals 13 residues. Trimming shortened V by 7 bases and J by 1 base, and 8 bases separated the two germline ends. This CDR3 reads CASTGDSGNTIYF. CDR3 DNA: TGTGCCAGCACGGGGGATTCTGGAAACACCATATATTTT.

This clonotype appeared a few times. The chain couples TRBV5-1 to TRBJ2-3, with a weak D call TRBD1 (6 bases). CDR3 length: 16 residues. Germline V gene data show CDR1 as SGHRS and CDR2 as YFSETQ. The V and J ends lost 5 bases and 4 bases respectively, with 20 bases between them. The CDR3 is CASRPQGSGVADTQYF. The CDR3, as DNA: TGCGCCAGCAGGCCGCAGGGGTCCGGAGTGGCAGATACGCAGTATTTT.

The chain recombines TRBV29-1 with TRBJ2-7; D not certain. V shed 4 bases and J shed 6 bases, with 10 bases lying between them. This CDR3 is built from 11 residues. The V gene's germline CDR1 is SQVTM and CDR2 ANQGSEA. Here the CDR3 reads CSVALPSEQYF. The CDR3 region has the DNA TGCAGCGTTGCTCTGCCCAGCGAGCAGTACTTC.

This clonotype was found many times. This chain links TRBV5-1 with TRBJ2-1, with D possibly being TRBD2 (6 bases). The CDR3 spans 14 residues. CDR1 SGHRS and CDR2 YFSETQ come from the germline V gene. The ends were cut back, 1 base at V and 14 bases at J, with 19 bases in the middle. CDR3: CASSLYSGTPIEFF. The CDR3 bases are TGCGCCAGCAGCTTGTACTCCGGGACTCCCATTGAGTTCTTC.

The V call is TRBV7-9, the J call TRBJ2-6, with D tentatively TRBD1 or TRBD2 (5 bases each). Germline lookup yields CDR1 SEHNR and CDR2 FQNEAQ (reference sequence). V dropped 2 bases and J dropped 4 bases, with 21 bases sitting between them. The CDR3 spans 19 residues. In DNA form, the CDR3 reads TGTGCCAGCAGCTTACGGATAGGCGAGGGGATCGCCGGGGCCAACGTCCTGACTTTC. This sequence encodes CASSLRIGEGIAGANVLTF.

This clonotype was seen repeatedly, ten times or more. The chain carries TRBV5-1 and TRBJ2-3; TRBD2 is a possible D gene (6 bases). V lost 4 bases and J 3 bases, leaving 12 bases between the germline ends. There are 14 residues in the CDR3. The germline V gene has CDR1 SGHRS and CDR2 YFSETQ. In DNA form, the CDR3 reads TGCGCCAGCAGCCTTGGAGGGAATACAGATACGCAGTATTTT. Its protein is CASSLGGNTDTQYF.

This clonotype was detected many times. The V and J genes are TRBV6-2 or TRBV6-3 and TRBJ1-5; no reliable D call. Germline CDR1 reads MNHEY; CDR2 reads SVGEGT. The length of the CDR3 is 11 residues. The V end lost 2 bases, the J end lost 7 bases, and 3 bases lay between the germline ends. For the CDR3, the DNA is TGTGCCAGCAGTTACCCCCAGCCCCAGCATTTT. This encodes CASSYPQPQHF.

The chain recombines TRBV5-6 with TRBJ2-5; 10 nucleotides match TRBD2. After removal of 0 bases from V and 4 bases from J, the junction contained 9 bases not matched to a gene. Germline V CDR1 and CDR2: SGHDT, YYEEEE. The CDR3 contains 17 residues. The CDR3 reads CASSLARAGGRGETQYF. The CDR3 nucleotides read TGTGCCAGCAGCTTGGCCCGAGCGGGGGGGCGTGGAGAGACCCAGTACTTC. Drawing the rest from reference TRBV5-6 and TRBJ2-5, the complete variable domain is DAGVTQSPTHLIKTRGQQVTLRCSPKSGHDTVSWYQQALGQGPQFIFQYYEEEERQRGNFPDRFSGHQFPNYSSELNVNALLLGDSALYLCASSLARAGGRGETQYFGPGTRLLVL.

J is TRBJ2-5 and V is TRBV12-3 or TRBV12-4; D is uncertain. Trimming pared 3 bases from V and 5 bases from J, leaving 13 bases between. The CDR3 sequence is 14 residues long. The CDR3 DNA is TGTGCCAGCAGTTTTGAACGCAGCTGGGAGACCCAGTACTTC. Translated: CASSFERSWETQYF.

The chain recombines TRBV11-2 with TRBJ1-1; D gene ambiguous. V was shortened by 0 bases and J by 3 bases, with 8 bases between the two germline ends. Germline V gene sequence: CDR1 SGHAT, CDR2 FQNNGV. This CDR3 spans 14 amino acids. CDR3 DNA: TGTGCCAGCAGCTTAGAGTCAGTGTACACTGAAGCTTTCTTT. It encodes CASSLESVYTEAFF.

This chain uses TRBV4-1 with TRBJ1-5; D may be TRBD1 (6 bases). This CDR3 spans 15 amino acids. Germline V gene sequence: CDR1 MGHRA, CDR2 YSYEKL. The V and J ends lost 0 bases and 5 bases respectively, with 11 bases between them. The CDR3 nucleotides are TGCGCCAGCAGCCAAGATCACAGGGCGCATCAGCCCCAGCATTTT. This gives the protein CASSQDHRAHQPQHF.

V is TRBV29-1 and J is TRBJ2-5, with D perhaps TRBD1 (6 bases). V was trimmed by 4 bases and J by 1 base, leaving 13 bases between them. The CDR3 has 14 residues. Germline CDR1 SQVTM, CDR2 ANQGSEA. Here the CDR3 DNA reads TGCAGCGTTGGGGGGCACAGCTCCCAAGAGACCCAGTACTTC. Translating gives CSVGGHSSQETQYF.

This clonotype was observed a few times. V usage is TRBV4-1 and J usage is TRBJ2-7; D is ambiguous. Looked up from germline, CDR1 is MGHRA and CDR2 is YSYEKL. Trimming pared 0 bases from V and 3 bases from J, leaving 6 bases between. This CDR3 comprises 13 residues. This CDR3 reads CASSQENSYEQYF. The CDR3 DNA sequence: TGCGCCAGCAGCCAAGAAAACAGCTACGAGCAGTACTTC.

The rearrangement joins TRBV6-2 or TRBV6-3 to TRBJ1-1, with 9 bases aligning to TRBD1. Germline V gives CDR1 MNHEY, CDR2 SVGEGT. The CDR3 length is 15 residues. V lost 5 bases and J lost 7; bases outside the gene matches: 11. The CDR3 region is CASSDPGDRDVEAFF. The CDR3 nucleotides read TGTGCCAGCAGTGACCCCGGGGACAGGGATGTTGAAGCTTTCTTT.

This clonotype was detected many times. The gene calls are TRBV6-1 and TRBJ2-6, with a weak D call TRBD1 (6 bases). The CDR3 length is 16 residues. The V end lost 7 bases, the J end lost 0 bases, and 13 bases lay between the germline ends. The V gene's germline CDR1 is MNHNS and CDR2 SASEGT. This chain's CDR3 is CASKAGVGSGANVLTF. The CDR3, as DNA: TGTGCCAGCAAGGCAGGGGTCGGCTCTGGGGCCAACGTCCTGACTTTC.

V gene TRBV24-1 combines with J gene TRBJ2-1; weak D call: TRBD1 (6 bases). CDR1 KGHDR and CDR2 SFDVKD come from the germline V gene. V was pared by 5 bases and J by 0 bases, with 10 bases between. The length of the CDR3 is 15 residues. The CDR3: CATSARRGSYNEQFF. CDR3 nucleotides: TGTGCCACCAGTGCCCGCAGGGGCTCCTACAATGAGCAGTTCTTC.

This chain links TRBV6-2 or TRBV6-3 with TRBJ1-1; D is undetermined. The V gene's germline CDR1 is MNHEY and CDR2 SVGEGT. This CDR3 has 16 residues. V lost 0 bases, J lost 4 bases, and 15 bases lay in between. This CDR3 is CASSYSIERVGTEAFF. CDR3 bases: TGTGCCAGCAGTTACTCGATAGAGAGGGTAGGCACTGAAGCTTTCTTT.

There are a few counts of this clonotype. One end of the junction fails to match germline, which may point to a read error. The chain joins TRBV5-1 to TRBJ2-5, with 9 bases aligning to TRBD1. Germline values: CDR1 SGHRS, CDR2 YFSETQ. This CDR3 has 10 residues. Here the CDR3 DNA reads TGCGCCAGCAGCCGGGACAGGGCGAACTTC. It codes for CASSRDRANF.